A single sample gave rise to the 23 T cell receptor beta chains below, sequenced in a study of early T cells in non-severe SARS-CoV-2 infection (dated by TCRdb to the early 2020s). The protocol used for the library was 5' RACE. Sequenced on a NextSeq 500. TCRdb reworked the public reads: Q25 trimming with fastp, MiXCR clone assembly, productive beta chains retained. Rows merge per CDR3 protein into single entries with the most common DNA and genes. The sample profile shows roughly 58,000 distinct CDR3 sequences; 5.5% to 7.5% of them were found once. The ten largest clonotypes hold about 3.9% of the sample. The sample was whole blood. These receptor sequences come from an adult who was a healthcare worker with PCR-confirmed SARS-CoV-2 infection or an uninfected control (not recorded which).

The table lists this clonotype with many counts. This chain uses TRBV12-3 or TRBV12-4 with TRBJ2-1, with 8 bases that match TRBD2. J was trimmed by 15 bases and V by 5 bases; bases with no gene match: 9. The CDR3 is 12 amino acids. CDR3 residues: CASSPDSGMGFF. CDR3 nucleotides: TGTGCCAGCAGTCCCGATAGCGGGATGGGGTTCTTC.

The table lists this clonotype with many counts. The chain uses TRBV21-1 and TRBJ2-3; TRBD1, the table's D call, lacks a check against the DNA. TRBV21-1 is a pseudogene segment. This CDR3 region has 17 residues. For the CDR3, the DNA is TGTGCCAGCAGCAAGGACCCGGGACAGGGGGCGGGATATACGCAGTATTTT. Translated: CASSKDPGQGAGYTQYF.

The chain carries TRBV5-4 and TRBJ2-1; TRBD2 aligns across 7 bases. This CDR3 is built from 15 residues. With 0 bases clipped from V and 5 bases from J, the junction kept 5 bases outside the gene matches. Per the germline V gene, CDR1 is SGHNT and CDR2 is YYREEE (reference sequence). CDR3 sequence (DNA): TGTGCCAGCAGCTTGGGTCTAGCGGTGCACAATGAGCAGTTCTTC. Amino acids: CASSLGLAVHNEQFF.

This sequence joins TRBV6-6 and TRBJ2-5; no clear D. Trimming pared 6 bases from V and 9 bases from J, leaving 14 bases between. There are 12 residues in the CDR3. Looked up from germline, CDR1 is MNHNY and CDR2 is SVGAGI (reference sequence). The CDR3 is CASSPMSPAQYF. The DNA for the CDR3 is TGTGCCAGCAGCCCCATGTCCCCGGCCCAGTACTTC.

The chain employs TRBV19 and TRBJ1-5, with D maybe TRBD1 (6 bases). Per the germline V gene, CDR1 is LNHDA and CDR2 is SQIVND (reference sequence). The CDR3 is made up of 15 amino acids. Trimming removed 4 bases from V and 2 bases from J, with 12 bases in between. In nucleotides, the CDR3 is TGTGCCAGTAGTACAACTGGGGGCGGCAATCAGCCCCAGCATTTT. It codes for CASSTTGGGNQPQHF. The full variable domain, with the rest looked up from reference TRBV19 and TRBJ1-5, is DGGITQSPKYLFRKEGQNVTLSCEQNLNHDAMYWYRQDPGQGLRLIYYSQIVNDFQKGDIAEGYSVSREKKESFPLTVTSAQKNPTAFYLCASSTTGGGNQPQHFGDGTRLSIL.

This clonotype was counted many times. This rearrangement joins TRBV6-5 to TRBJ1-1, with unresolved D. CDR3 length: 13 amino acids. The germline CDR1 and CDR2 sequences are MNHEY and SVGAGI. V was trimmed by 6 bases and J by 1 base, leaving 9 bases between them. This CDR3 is CASSRSKNTEAFF. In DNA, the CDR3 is TGTGCCAGCAGCCGTAGTAAGAACACTGAAGCTTTCTTT.

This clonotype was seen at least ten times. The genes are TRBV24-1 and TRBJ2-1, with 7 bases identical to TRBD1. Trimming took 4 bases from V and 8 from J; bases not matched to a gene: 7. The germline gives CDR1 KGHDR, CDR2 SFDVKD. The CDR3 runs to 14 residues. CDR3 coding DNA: TGTGCCACCAGTGACCACAGGGGCGGCGATGAGCAGTTCTTC. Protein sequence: CATSDHRGGDEQFF.

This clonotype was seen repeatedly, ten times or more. As DNA, the CDR3 is TGCAGCGTCTACGTTGTGGACACTGAAGCTTTCTTT. Its protein product is CSVYVVDTEAFF. V usage is TRBV29-1 and J usage is TRBJ1-1; no firm D call. The CDR3 contains 12 residues. Trimming stripped 6 bases from V and 3 bases from J, with 11 bases between. Germline V gene sequence: CDR1 SQVTM, CDR2 ANQGSEA. The complete variable domain, with remaining parts taken from reference TRBV29-1 and TRBJ1-1, reads SAVISQKPSRDICQRGTSLTIQCQVDSQVTMMFWYRQQPGQSLTLIATANQGSEATYESGFVIDKFPISRPNLTFSTLTVSNMSPEDSSIYLCSVYVVDTEAFFGQGTRLTVV.

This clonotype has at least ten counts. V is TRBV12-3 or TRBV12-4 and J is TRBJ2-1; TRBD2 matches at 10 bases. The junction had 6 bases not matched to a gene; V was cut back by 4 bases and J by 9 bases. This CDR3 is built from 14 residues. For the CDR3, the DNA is TGTGCCAGCAGTTCAGCGGGGGGGCCGGTTGAGCAGTTCTTC. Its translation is CASSSAGGPVEQFF.

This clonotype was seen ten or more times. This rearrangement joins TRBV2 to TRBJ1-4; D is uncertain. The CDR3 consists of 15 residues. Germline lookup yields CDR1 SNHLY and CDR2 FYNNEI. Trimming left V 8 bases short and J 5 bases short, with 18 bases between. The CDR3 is CASAAERSSNEKLFF. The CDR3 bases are TGTGCCAGCGCAGCCGAAAGGTCGTCAAATGAAAAACTGTTTTTT.

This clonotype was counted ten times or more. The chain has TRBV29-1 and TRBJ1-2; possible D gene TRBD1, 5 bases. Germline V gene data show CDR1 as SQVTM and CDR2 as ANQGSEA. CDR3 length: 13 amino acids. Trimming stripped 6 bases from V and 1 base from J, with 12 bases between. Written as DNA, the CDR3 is TGCAGCGTCACAGGCTTCTATAACTATGGCTACACCTTC. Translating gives CSVTGFYNYGYTF.

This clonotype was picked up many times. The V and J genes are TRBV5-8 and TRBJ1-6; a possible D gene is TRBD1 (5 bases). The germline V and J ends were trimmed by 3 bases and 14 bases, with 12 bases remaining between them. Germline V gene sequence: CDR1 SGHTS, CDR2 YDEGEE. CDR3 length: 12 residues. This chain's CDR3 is CASSSGFGTLHF. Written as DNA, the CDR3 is TGTGCCAGCAGCTCAGGGTTTGGGACCCTCCACTTT. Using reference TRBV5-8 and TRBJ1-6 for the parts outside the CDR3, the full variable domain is EAGVTQSPTHLIKTRGQQATLRCSPISGHTSVYWYQQALGLGLQFLLWYDEGEERNRGNFPPRFSGRQFPNYSSELNVNALELEDSALYLCASSSGFGTLHFGNGTRLTVT.

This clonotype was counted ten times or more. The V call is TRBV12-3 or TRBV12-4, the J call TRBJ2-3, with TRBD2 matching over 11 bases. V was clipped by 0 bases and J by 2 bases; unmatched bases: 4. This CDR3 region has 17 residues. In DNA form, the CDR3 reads TGTGCCAGCAGTTTAGCGTCTAGCGGGGGGCTCACAGATACGCAGTATTTT. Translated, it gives CASSLASSGGLTDTQYF.

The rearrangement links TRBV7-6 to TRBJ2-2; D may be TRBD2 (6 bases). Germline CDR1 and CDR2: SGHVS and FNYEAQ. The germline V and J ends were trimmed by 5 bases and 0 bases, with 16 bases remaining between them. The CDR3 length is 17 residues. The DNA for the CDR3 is TGTGCCAGCAGCCCACGCGGTGGGACTGCGAACACCGGGGAGCTGTTTTTT. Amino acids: CASSPRGGTANTGELFF.

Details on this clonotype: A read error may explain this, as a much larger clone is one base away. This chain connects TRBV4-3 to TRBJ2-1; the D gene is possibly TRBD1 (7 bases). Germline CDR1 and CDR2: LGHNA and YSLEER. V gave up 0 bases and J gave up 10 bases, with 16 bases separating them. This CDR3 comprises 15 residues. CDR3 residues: CASSQDVQGGTEQFF. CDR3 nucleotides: TGCGCCAGCAGCCAAGATGTGCAGGGGGGAACGGAGCAGTTCTTC.

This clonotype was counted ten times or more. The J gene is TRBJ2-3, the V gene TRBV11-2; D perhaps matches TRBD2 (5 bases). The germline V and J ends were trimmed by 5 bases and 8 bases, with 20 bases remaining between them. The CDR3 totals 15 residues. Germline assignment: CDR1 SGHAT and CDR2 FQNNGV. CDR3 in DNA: TGTGCCAGCAGCGCGACTACGCACCCGACGGGTACGCAGTATTTT. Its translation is CASSATTHPTGTQYF.

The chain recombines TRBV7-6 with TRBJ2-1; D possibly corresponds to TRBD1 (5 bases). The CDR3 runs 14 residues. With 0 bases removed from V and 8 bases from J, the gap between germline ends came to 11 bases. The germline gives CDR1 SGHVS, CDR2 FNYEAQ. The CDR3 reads CASSLAPQGDEQFF. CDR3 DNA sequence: TGTGCCAGCAGCTTAGCTCCTCAGGGCGATGAGCAGTTCTTC.

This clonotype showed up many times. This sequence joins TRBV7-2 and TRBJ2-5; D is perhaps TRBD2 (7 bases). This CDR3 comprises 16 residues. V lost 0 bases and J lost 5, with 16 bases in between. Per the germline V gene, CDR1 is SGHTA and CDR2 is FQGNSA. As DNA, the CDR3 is TGTGCCAGCAGCTTAGCAGGGGGGGGTCGTTCTGAGACCCAGTACTTC. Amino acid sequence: CASSLAGGGRSETQYF.

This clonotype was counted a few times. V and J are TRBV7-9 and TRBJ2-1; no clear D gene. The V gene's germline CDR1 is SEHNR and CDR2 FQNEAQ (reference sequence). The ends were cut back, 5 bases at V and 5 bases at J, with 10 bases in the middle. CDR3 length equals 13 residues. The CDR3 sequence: CASSNGLNNEQFF. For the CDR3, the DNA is TGTGCCAGCAGCAACGGGCTTAACAATGAGCAGTTCTTC.

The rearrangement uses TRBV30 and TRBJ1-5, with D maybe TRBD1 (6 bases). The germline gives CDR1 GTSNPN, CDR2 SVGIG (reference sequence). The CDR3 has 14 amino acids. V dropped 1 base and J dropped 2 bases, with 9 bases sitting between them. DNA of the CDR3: TGTGCCTGGAGTGCCGGGGGCGGCAATCAGCCCCAGCATTTT. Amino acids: CAWSAGGGNQPQHF.

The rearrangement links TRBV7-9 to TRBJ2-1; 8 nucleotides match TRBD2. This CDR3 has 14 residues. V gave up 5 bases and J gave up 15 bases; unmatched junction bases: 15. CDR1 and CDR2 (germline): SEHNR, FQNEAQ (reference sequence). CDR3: CASSPGGSLASLFF. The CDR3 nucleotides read TGTGCCAGCAGCCCGGGAGGGTCTCTGGCGAGTTTGTTCTTC.

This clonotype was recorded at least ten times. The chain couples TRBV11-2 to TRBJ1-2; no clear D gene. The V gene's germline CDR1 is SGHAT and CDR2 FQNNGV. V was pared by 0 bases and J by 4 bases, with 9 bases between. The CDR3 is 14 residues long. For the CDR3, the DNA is TGTGCCAGCAGCTTAGAGGCCAGGTTCTATGGCTACACCTTC. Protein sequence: CASSLEARFYGYTF. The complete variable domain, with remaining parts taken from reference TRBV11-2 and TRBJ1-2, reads EAGVAQSPRYKIIEKRQSVAFWCNPISGHATLYWYQQILGQGPKLLIQFQNNGVVDDSQLPKDRFSAERLKGVDSTLKIQPAKLEDSAVYLCASSLEARFYGYTFGSGTRLTVV.

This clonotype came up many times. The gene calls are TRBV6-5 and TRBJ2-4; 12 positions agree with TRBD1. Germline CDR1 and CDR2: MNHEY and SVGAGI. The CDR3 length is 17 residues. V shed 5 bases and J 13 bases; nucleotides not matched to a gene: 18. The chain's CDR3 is CASSTTDGTGGVTTQYF. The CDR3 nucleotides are TGTGCCAGCAGTACTACAGACGGGACAGGGGGCGTCACAACCCAGTACTTC.